This T cell receptor beta chain was retrieved from a study of cytomegalovirus exposure and HLA in healthy donors (dated by TCRdb to 2016 to 2017). Context from the whole study: An earlier analysis of some 550 of the donors reported 250 to 300 Gb of sequence data and roughly 100 million unique TCR beta sequences from about 179 million T cells. An early release covering roughly 600 HLA-typed donors comprised approximately 290 gigabases of sequencing data and about 90 million unique TCR sequences. Of the 300 to 500 genotyped donors, 75% to 85% were placed in the genetic ancestry cluster associated with self-reported Caucasian donors. The study was designed to test whether signatures of past pathogen exposure could be identified by cataloging public T cell receptors. The T cell repertoires of 666 subjects were profiled by immunosequencing and related to cytomegalovirus serostatus. Along with the roughly 610-subject first cohort, a separate validation cohort of over a hundred different subjects was used. To predict cytomegalovirus infection status, the study brought together high-throughput TCR immunosequencing, statistical association of individual TCRs with disease status, and machine learning. To study patterns of TCR occurrence, a later analysis re-analyzed previously published TCR beta repertoires from 600 to 750 donors and added high-resolution HLA genotyping. Rather than drawing on any new phenotypic data, the later analysis identified candidate immune exposures from TCR beta sequences and the way those sequences occurred across donors. An earlier analysis of 500 to 650 of the donors applied high-throughput TCR beta sequencing to assess whether each TCR beta V gene segment acted as functional or pseudogenic. Alongside the repertoire data, information on donor age, sex, ethnicity and CMV serostatus was compiled. Genome-wide SNP genotypes for about 65% of the roughly 670 donors were used in a later genetic analysis, which treated that subset as a discovery cohort. Every repertoire in the discovery cohort had been generated on one and the same sequencing platform. Both class I and class II loci were covered by HLA typing, at four-digit resolution. Typing coverage varied by locus: about 620-640 donors for A, B, C, DRB1 and DQB1; 500 to 550 for DQA1; more than 600 for DPA1; roughly 450 for DPB1. Roughly 5 DR-DQ haplotypes were handled as single units for association and clustering because linkage in the cohort was strong. On average, 235,054 unique TCR beta nucleotide sequences were sequenced per donor among a few hundred genotyped donors of the cohort, with roughly 18% of those sequences being non-productive.

The cohort was made up of around 720 healthy bone marrow donors. All cohort members were sampled while nominally healthy, although unrecorded immune exposures were likely present. The donor was CMV seronegative and belonged to the group of 380 or so seronegative cohort members. Every donor gave a peripheral blood sample, and the peripheral blood mononuclear cells from that sample were used for TCR beta sequencing. The Qiagen DNeasy Blood Extraction Kit was used to extract genomic DNA from the blood cell samples. Preparation of the library involved the immunoSEQ multiplex PCR assay. A mixture of 60 forward primers for TCR Vbeta segments and 13 reverse primers for TCR Jbeta segments was used in the multiplex PCR. The CDR3 region of rearranged TCR beta genes was amplified from genomic DNA by a multiplex PCR assay. The Illumina HiSeq System was used to sequence the amplified TCR beta libraries as 87-base-pair reads. Per the original workflow: In a later analysis, 70 million to 95 million unique TCR beta chains were counted across the roughly 610 repertoires, and roughly 11 million of these chains were shared by at least two donors. A nearest-neighbor algorithm error-corrected the raw reads and collapsed the reads into unique sequences, merging closely related sequences to remove PCR and sequencing errors. Alignment of CDR3 sequences to IMGT reference sequences was used to assign V, D and J gene segments. Each retained sequence needed at least a six-nucleotide match to both a V gene segment and a J gene segment. A rearrangement was called productive if the CDR3 had no stop codons and remained in frame with V and J, and every other rearrangement was called non-productive. Following IMGT convention, CDR3 was defined as the stretch from the second conserved V-encoded cysteine up to the conserved J-encoded phenylalanine. Sequences without an unambiguous match to a single V gene segment were excluded from the earlier analysis of about 630 of the donors. In an earlier analysis of some 590 of the donors, V segments were called functional above 56.7% productive rearrangements and were called segregating when the between-donor standard deviation exceeded 5%. To diagnose cytomegalovirus status from the catalog of TCR beta chain sequences, a statistical classification framework was built. In a later analysis, TCR nucleotide sequences were compared against IMGT/GENE-DB human TR gene sequences so that V and J genes could be assigned. A later analysis assigned CDR3 sequences and most-parsimonious VDJ recombination scenarios with the TCRdist pipeline. A later analysis defined each TCR beta chain by its CDR3 amino acid sequence plus V-gene family, and excluded reads lacking a unique V-gene family. As a way to deal with suspected cross-contamination and a sequencing artifact, a later analysis dropped nearly 600 nucleotide sequences that were highly shared and had low generation probability. A later analysis calculated a clonal expansion index for each public chain from normalized within-repertoire ranks of inferred template counts. A later analysis computed generation probabilities with a VDJ recombination model fitted to out-of-frame rearrangements, and checked the results against IGoR. A later analysis scored TCR-TCR, TCR-HLA and TCR-CMV co-occurrence with hypergeometric tests, applying a repertoire-size bias correction to TCR pairs. False discovery rates were estimated in a later analysis by permuting HLA or CMV assignments 20 times. In a later analysis, co-occurring TCRs were grouped using DBSCAN, and TCRdist sequence similarity was added for clustering within HLA-allele-positive subsets. Co-occurrence clustering excluded repertoires with fewer than 30,000 or more than 120,000 public chains, plus five with anomalous nucleotide sharing. The source is immuneACCESS, and TCRdb retained only in-frame sequences with V and J called. Part of the clones is not carried over; for the studies checked, unresolved V genes explain less than half of this, and the remainder is unexplained. V, J and clone size are taken as reported in that table, and D and trimming were inferred from the DNA itself. This specimen's table enumerates approximately 190,000 clones. Under 6.5% of the sample goes to the ten largest clones.

Counted from cysteine to phenylalanine, this CDR3 has 14 amino acids. Only the CDR3 portion is preserved as DNA: 42 bases, with reading frame beginning at the first base. Looking up the germline V gene yields CDR1 SGHTA and CDR2 FQGTGA. At the junction V is shortened by 2 bases and J by 7 bases, with 12 bases in between. General study outcomes and caveats: Across donors, most TCR sequences were observed very rarely, whereas some public TCRs were present in many individuals. The earlier analysis of nearly 600 of the donors excluded roughly 16 rarely observed V segments, including chromosome 9 orphons, because counts were too low. According to a later analysis, TCR association rates differed among HLA loci, with DRB1 alleles showing the most associated TCRs and HLA-C alleles showing the fewest. A further reported finding was that TCR beta sequences accurately predicted the HLA-A and HLA-B alleles for most subjects in the first cohort. A cluster of highly shared sequence variants was judged likely to be a technical artifact of the sequencing pipeline. A later analysis found that most CMV-associated TCR beta chains appeared HLA-restricted, with HLA associations seemingly driven largely by CMV exposure. The classifier was reported to diagnose cytomegalovirus status with high specificity and sensitivity in both the original cohort and the validation cohort. In the study, roughly 160 TCR beta chains were listed as associated with cytomegalovirus. The only immune exposure information available for the cohort was CMV serostatus. HLA typing was unavailable for some donors at each locus, so association tests used only the typed subset. A later genetic analysis associated a missense DCLRE1C variant with V-gene and J-gene trimming of TCR beta chains, and an independent cohort replicated the association. Some IMGT-functional V segments, including TRBV6-2 and TRBV6-3, could not be distinguished by the 87-base-pair reads and were therefore excluded. A few of the identified cytomegalovirus-associated TCR beta chains were confirmed in vitro to be specific for cytomegalovirus antigens. It was suggested by the authors that the approach could potentially be generalized to other disease states and immunological phenotypes. When HLA alleles, especially DR and DQ, strongly co-occurred, attributing TCR associations to individual alleles was difficult. Linkage disequilibrium might explain the correlated functional status among segregating V segments, but an unknown experimental factor could not be excluded. In a later analysis, about 17,000 TCR beta sequences were associated with specific HLA alleles at a false discovery rate of 0.05. In a later genetic analysis, fewer N-insertions in productive TCRs were reported among donors in an Asian-associated ancestry cluster than the roughly 700-donor mean. In a later analysis, HLA-associated TCR beta chains were found to be more clonally expanded and to have lower generation probabilities than equally common non-associated chains. In a later analysis, several top co-occurrence clusters were reported to appear linked to parvovirus B19, influenza, CMV and Epstein-Barr virus. An earlier analysis of 587 of the donors showed that most TCR beta V segments appeared in productive rearrangements either about 87% or about 30% of the time, which broadly matched IMGT annotations. Roughly uniform sequencing depth across donors was assumed in presence/absence analyses, although this assumption may not hold. The cohort was sequenced for TCR beta chains only, and without alpha or paired-chain data the features that could be detected were limited.

To note about this clone: Its antigen is still unknown.

Sequencing was performed on PBMCs. This clonotype was obtained from a man aged 25 to 40 in good health and CMV-seronegative. In this chain, TRBV7-3 is recombined with TRBJ2-1; the D gene is unclear. CDR3 loop: CASSLVGEGNEQFF. The nucleotide sequence is TGTGCCAGCAGCTTAGTTGGAGAAGGTAATGAGCAGTTCTTC.